This T cell receptor beta chain was sequenced during a study of control samples from healthy donors and cancer patients. The CDR3 is 15 residues long. The V end was cut by 6 bases, the J end by 3 bases, with 17 bases between. Germline V gene lookup returns CDR1 KGHSH and CDR2 LQKENI. This table comes from immunoSEQ multiplex PCR, and its TCRdb copy is limited to in-frame clones, with some not included. The table shows around 89,000 clones, with almost 85% occurring only once. The receptor was isolated from a woman aged 60 to 75 in good health. Sequences were obtained from blood. The chain recombines TRBV18 with TRBJ1-2, with D perhaps TRBD1 (6 bases). CDR3 in amino acids: CASSHTMTGDYGYTF. The CDR3, as DNA: TGTGCCAGCTCGCACACGATGACAGGTGACTATGGCTACACCTTC.